This TCR beta chain was profiled in a study of blood T cell repertoires in COVID-19. About the research overall: Samples representing acute and convalescent COVID-19 were sourced from the United States, Italy and Spain. Sources were T cells, B-cell-depleted T cells, or PBMCs; the material itself was cDNA or gDNA.

Authors' processing steps: It was from reference gene primer amplification that nucleated cell counts were estimated. Only in-frame clones appear in the TCRdb table, and some are missing; sequencing was by immunoSEQ multiplex PCR. V and J calls and clone size follow that table, whereas D and trimming were derived from the DNA. This sample yields under 250,000 clones, of which around 80% are seen a single time; around 8.1% belongs to the top ten. The length of the CDR3 is 15 residues. The V segment lost 4 bases and the J segment 4 bases; nucleotides outside the gene matches: 10. Germline values: CDR1 SGHRS, CDR2 YFSETQ.

The specimen sequenced was peripheral blood. The genes are TRBV5-1 and TRBJ1-1; 7 bases fit TRBD1. The source is a man aged 35-49 years with active or convalescent COVID-19. The CDR3 DNA reads as TGCGCCAGCAGCGAAAGACAGGGTGATGGCACTGAAGCTTTCTTT. It specifies CASSERQGDGTEAFF. Full variable domain (remainder filled in from reference TRBV5-1 and TRBJ1-1): KAGVTQTPRYLIKTRGQQVTLSCSPISGHRSVSWYQQTPGQGLQFLFEYFSETQRNKGNFPGRFSGRQFSNSRSEMNVSTLELGDSALYLCASSERQGDGTEAFFGQGTRLTVV.